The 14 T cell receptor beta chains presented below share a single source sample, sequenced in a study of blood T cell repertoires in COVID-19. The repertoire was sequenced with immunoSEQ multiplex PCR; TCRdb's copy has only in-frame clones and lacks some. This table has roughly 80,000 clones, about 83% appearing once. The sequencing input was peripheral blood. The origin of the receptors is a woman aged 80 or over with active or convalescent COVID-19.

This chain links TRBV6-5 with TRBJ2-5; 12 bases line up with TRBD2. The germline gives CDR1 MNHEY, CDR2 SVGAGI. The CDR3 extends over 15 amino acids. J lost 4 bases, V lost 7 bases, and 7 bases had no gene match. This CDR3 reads CASTSGLAGTETQYF. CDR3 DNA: TGTGCCAGCACCTCCGGACTAGCGGGAACAGAGACCCAGTACTTC.

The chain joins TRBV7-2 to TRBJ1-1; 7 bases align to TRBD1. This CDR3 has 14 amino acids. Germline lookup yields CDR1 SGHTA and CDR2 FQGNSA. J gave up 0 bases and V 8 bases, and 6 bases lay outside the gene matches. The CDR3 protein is CASRQGGVNTEAFF. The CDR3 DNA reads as TGTGCCAGCCGACAGGGCGGGGTGAACACTGAAGCTTTCTTT.

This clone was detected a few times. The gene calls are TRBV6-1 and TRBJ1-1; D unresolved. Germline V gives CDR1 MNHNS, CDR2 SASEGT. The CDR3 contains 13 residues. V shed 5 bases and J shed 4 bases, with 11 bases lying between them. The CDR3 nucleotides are TGTGCCAGCAGTTCCGGGAGGGTCACTGAAGCTTTCTTT. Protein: CASSSGRVTEAFF.

The CDR3 protein is CASSLRVSAGGPGDTQYF. CDR3 bases: TGTGCCAGCAGCTTGAGGGTGTCAGCGGGAGGGCCGGGGGATACGCAGTATTTT. The chain combines TRBV5-4 with TRBJ2-3, with 10 bases aligning to TRBD2. The germline CDR1 and CDR2 sequences are SGHNT and YYREEE (reference sequence). After removal of 1 base from V and 6 bases from J, the junction contained 14 bases not matched to a gene. This CDR3 is built from 18 residues.

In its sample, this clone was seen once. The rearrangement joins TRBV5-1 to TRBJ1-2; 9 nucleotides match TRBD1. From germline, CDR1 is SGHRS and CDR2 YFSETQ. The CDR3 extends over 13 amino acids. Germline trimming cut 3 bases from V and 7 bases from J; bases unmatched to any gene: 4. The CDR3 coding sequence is TGCGCCAGCAGCTCCCGGGACAGGGTTGGCTACACCTTC. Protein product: CASSSRDRVGYTF.

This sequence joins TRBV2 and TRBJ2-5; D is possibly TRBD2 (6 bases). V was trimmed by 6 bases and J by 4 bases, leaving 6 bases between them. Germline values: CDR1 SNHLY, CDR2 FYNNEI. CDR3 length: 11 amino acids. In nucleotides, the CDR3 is TGTGCCAGCAGGGGGGGAGAGACCCAGTACTTC. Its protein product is CASRGGETQYF.

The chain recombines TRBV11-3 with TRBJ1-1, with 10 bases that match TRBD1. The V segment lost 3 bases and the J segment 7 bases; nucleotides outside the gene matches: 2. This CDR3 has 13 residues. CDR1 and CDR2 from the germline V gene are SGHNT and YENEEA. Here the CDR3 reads CASSFGQGGEAFF. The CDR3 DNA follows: TGTGCCAGCAGCTTCGGACAGGGGGGTGAAGCTTTCTTT. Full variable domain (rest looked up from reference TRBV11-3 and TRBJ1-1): EAGVVQSPRYKIIEKKQPVAFWCNPISGHNTLYWYLQNLGQGPELLIRYENEEAVDDSQLPKDRFSAERLKGVDSTLKIQPAELGDSAVYLCASSFGQGGEAFFGQGTRLTVV.

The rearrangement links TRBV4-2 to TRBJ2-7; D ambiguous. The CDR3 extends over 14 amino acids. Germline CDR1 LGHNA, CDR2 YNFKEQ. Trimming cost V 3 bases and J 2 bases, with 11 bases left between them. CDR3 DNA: TGTGCCAGCAGCCAGTATGGCGGAACCTACGAGCAGTACTTC. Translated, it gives CASSQYGGTYEQYF.

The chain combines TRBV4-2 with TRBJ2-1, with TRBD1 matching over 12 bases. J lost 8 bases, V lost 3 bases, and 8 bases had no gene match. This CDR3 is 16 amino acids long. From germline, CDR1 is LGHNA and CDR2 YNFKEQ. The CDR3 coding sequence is TGTGCCAGCAGCCAGCTCCGGGACAGGGGGCCAGATGAGCAGTTCTTC. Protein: CASSQLRDRGPDEQFF.

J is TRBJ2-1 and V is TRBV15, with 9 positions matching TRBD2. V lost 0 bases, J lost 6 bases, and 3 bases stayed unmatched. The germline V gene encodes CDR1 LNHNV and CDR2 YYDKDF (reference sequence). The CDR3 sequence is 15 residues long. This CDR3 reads CATSRDGGRGNEQFF. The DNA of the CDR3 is TGTGCCACCAGCAGAGACGGCGGGAGGGGCAATGAGCAGTTCTTC.

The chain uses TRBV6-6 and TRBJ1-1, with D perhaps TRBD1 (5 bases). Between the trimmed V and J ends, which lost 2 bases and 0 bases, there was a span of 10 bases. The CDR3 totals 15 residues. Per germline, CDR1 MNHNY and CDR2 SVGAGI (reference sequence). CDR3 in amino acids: CASSYRGMMNTEAFF. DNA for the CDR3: TGTGCCAGCAGTTACCGGGGGATGATGAACACTGAAGCTTTCTTT.

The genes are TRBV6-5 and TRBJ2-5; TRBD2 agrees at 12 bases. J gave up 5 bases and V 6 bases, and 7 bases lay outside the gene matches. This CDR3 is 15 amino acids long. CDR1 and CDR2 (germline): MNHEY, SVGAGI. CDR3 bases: TGTGCCAGCAGGCGACTAGCGGGAGACGGGGAGACCCAGTACTTC. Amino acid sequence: CASRRLAGDGETQYF.

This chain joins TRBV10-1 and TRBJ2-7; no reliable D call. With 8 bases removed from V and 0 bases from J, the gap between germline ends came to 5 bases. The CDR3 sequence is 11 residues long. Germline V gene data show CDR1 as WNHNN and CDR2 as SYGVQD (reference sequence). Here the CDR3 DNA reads TGCGCCAGCTCCAACTCCTACGAGCAGTACTTC. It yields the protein CASSNSYEQYF.

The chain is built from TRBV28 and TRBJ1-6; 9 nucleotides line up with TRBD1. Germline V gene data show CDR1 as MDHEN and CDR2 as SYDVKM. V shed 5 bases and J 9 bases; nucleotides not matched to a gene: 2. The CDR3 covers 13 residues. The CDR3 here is CASSLQGASPLHF. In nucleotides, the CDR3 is TGTGCCAGCAGTCTACAGGGGGCTTCACCCCTCCACTTT. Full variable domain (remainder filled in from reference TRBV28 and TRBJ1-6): DVKVTQSSRYLVKRTGEKVFLECVQDMDHENMFWYRQDPGLGLRLIYFSYDVKMKEKGDIPEGYSVSREKKERFSLILESASTNQTSMYLCASSLQGASPLHFGNGTRLTVT.